This T cell receptor beta chain emerged from a study of T cell clonality in common variable immunodeficiency. Overall study findings and caveats: Patient heterogeneity in the CVID cohort limited correlations between repertoire features and clinical complications.

This clone was detected ten times or more. The antigen remains undetermined. The read halts 3 residues ahead of the CDR3 end, with the missing end drawn from the germline J gene. The method was immunoSEQ multiplex PCR; TCRdb's version includes in-frame clones alone and lacks a portion of them. The sample holds roughly 52,000 clones, and no clone turns up only once. The CDR3 runs to 19 residues. Germline trimming cut 5 bases from V and 0 bases from J; bases unmatched to any gene: 11. Per the germline V gene, CDR1 is SGHRS and CDR2 is YFSETQ. The receptor comes from a person aged 18 to 70 in good health. The chain carries TRBV5-1 and TRBJ2-6; 10 bases agree with TRBD1. Source material: peripheral blood mononuclear cells. The DNA read from the CDR3 is TGCGCCAGCAGACCCCAAGGGACAGGGGTCCCCTCTGGGGCCAACGTC. This codes for CASRPQGTGVPSGANV. The entire CDR3 is CASRPQGTGVPSGANVLTF. The full variable domain, its missing parts supplied by reference TRBV5-1 and TRBJ2-6, is KAGVTQTPRYLIKTRGQQVTLSCSPISGHRSVSWYQQTPGQGLQFLFEYFSETQRNKGNFPGRFSGRQFSNSRSEMNVSTLELGDSALYLCASRPQGTGVPSGANVLTFGAGSRLTVL.